This T cell receptor (beta chain) was recovered during a study of T cell responses to AZD1222 COVID-19 vaccine. Findings and limits, study-wide: Donors, mostly white British, included more females; clonal diversity was possibly underestimated.

Sequencing used immunoSEQ multiplex PCR; TCRdb keeps in-frame clones, though not all of them. The repertoire has about 100,000 clones, about 88% of them found once; the top ten carry about 1.8%. Concerning this clone itself: Its matching antigen is unknown.

Trimming at V came to 8 bases and at J to 5 bases, leaving 5 bases not matched to a gene. CDR1 and CDR2 (germline): GTSNPN, SVGIG (reference sequence). This CDR3 has 12 residues. Sequences were derived from peripheral blood, sampled on day 0 of AZD1222 vaccination. The TCR sequence derives from an adult in good health. The rearrangement joins TRBV30 to TRBJ2-5; 10 bases agree with TRBD1. The CDR3: CALRDRGETQYF. In nucleotides, the CDR3 is TGTGCCCTCCGGGACAGGGGTGAGACCCAGTACTTC.